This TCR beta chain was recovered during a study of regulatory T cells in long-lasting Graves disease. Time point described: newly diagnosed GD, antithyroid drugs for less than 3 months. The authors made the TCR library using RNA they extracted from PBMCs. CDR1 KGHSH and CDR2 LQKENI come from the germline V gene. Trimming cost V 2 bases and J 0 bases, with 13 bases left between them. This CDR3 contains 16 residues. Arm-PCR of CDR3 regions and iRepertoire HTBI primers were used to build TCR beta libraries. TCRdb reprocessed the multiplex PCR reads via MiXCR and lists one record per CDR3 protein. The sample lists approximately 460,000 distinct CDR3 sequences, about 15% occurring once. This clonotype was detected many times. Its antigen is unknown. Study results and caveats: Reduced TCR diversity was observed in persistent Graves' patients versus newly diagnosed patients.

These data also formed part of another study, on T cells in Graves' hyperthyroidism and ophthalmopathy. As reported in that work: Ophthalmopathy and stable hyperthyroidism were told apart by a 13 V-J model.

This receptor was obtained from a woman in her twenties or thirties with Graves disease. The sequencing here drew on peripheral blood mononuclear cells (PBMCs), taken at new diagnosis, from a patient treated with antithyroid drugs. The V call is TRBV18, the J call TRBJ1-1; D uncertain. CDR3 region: CASSPTNGVLNTEAFF. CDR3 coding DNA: TGTGCCAGCTCACCAACAAACGGGGTTCTGAACACTGAAGCTTTCTTT.